The source of this TCR beta chain is a study of blood T cell repertoires in COVID-19. Across the whole study: Whether acute or convalescent, the COVID-19 samples came from the United States, Italy and Spain. PBMCs, B-cell-depleted T cells, or T cells were the source of the cDNA or gDNA that made up the material.

CDR1 is SNHLY and CDR2 is FYNNEI in the germline V gene. The CDR3 spans 15 residues. Trimming pared 7 bases from V and 6 bases from J, leaving 16 bases between. Followed longitudinally, the Seattle patients had been enrolled during active infection. Authors' methods: Amplification of reference gene primers was used by the study to estimate nucleated cell counts. The assay was immunoSEQ multiplex PCR, and TCRdb's table has in-frame clones only and misses some. Clone size and the V and J calls come from that table; the DNA yielded D and trimming. The sample contains about 250,000 clones, 86% of which appear only once.

Sequenced: peripheral blood. The chain recombines TRBV2 with TRBJ1-6, with TRBD1 as a possible D gene (6 bases). The sequence was obtained from a woman older than 75 with COVID-19, enrolled during active disease. CDR3 nucleotide sequence: TGTGCCAGCACCTCGGAGGTAGGGGGTAATTCACCCCTCCACTTT. It translates to CASTSEVGGNSPLHF.